The rows below give T cell receptor beta chains drawn from one sample of a study of CD8 T cells in Susac syndrome. One entry per CDR3 protein results from TCRdb running MiXCR on the immunoSEQ multiplex PCR reads. Among under 200,000 distinct CDR3 sequences, about 94% were seen once, and the ten largest hold around 0.1%. The source material was CD4+ T cells from PBMCs. These receptors were taken from a human donor with Susac syndrome. CDR3s include the opening cysteine and the closing phenylalanine or tryptophan. Each record gives: J gene, D gene, clone size, V gene, CDR3 protein, CDR3 DNA. A D gene is named only where the DNA matches it firmly. Some rows mark clone size as missing; the rest say once, few, many or name a class of expanded clone.

TRBJ2-3 TRBD2 - TRBV30 CAWTLAGGRYRTDTQYF TGTGCCTGGACTCTCGCGGGGGGAAGATATCGCACAGATACGCAGTATTTT
TRBJ2-1 TRBD2 - TRBV29-1 CSVGRLAGGVSYNEQFF TGCAGCGTTGGGAGACTAGCGGGGGGCGTCTCCTACAATGAGCAGTTCTTC
TRBJ2-5 - - TRBV7-6 CASSPSGRATATQYF TGTGCCAGCAGCCCCTCGGGTCGGGCAACGGCCACCCAGTACTTC
TRBJ2-3 - - TRBV6-2/TRBV6-3 CASRGTPPQRDTQYF TGTGCCAGCCGTGGGACACCGCCTCAACGAGATACGCAGTATTTT
TRBJ2-7 - - TRBV29-1 CSVEVGGYYEQYF TGCAGCGTTGAAGTCGGGGGATACTACGAGCAGTACTTC
TRBJ2-1 - - TRBV19 CASMDYSYNEQFF TGTGCCAGTATGGACTATTCCTACAATGAGCAGTTCTTC
TRBJ1-4 - - TRBV29-1 CSVGGATNEKLFF TGCAGCGTCGGAGGGGCCACGAATGAAAAACTGTTTTTT
TRBJ2-7 - - TRBV11-2 CASSSTSLGAYEQYF TGTGCCAGCAGCTCTACCAGCCTGGGGGCCTACGAGCAGTACTTC
TRBJ2-3 - - TRBV30 CAWSSGSPTDTQYF TGTGCCTGGAGTTCAGGGAGCCCCACAGATACGCAGTATTTT
TRBJ1-2 - - TRBV12-5 CASGSDSQRGCTF TGTGCTAGTGGCTCAGACTCCCAACGAGGGTGCACCTTC
TRBJ2-6 - once TRBV19 CASSIVAGAASGANVLTF TGTGCCAGTAGTATAGTGGCAGGGGCCGCCTCTGGGGCCAACGTCCTGACTTTC
TRBJ2-3 TRBD2 - TRBV30 CAWDPSGGRTDTQYF TGTGCCTGGGACCCCAGCGGGGGGCGTACAGATACGCAGTATTTT
TRBJ1-5 - - TRBV5-1 CASSFGGRDQPQHF TGCGCCAGCAGCTTTGGGGGACGGGATCAGCCCCAGCATTTT
TRBJ2-3 - - TRBV12-3/TRBV12-4 CASSSDADTQYF TGTGCCAGCAGTTCGGACGCAGATACGCAGTATTTT
TRBJ2-5 - - TRBV30 CAWSRPEGVQETQYF TGTGCCTGGAGTAGACCGGAAGGTGTTCAAGAGACCCAGTACTTC
TRBJ2-5 - - TRBV3-1 CASSQDTPETQYF TGTGCCAGCAGCCAAGATACCCCGGAGACCCAGTACTTC
TRBJ1-3 - - TRBV30 CAWSARATGGNTIYF TGTGCCTGGAGTGCCAGGGCGACAGGAGGAAACACCATATATTTT
TRBJ1-2 - - TRBV9 CASSGGGFYGYTF TGTGCCAGCAGCGGAGGTGGGTTCTATGGCTACACCTTC
TRBJ2-1 - - TRBV10-3 CAISAGAEYNEQFF TGTGCCATCAGTGCCGGGGCCGAATACAATGAGCAGTTCTTC
TRBJ2-3 TRBD2 - TRBV19 CASGLVNTDTQYF TGTGCCAGTGGACTAGTCAACACAGATACGCAGTATTTT
TRBJ1-2 - once TRBV29-1 CSVVNSGIGGYTF TGCAGCGTTGTTAATTCTGGGATCGGTGGCTACACCTTC
TRBJ2-3 - - TRBV9 CASSAGLSTDTQYF TGTGCCAGCAGCGCCGGACTTAGCACAGATACGCAGTATTTT
TRBJ2-3 - - TRBV7-9 CASRGTPTSTDTQYF TGTGCCAGCAGGGGGACTCCAACTAGCACAGATACGCAGTATTTT
TRBJ2-6 - - TRBV6-1 CASSRDNAPSGANVLTF TGTGCCAGCAGTCGCGACAACGCACCCTCTGGGGCCAACGTCCTGACTTTC
TRBJ2-5 - - TRBV29-1 CSMDSQETQYF TGCAGCATGGACAGCCAAGAGACCCAGTACTTC
TRBJ2-1 - - TRBV30 CAWNEQFF TGTGCCTGGAATGAGCAGTTCTTC
TRBJ1-1 - - TRBV10-3 CAITLRSDTEAFF TGTGCCATCACCCTGAGGTCCGACACTGAAGCTTTCTTT
TRBJ1-1 - - TRBV19 CASTQSRAGPTEAFF TGTGCCAGTACCCAGAGTAGGGCCGGGCCCACTGAAGCTTTCTTT
TRBJ1-1 - once TRBV19 CASRIRDLGTEAFF TGTGCCAGTAGGATCAGGGATTTGGGCACTGAAGCTTTCTTT
TRBJ2-5 - - TRBV11-2 CASSQLGGARETQYF TGTGCCAGCAGCCAACTCGGTGGGGCGAGGGAGACCCAGTACTTC
TRBJ2-1 TRBD2 - TRBV12-3/TRBV12-4 CASSFPQLAGANNEQFF TGTGCCAGCAGTTTCCCCCAACTAGCGGGGGCGAACAATGAGCAGTTCTTC
TRBJ2-5 - - TRBV5-4 CASSLRVQSTETQYF TGTGCCAGCAGCCTCAGGGTGCAAAGTACGGAGACCCAGTACTTC
TRBJ2-1 - - TRBV6-2/TRBV6-3 CASSYERGNEQFF TGTGCCAGCAGTTACGAACGGGGAAATGAGCAGTTCTTC
TRBJ2-7 TRBD1 - TRBV30 CAWNRGQLGYEQYF TGTGCCTGGAATAGGGGACAGCTAGGTTACGAGCAGTACTTC
TRBJ2-3 - - TRBV20-1 CSASRSVGTDTQYF TGCAGTGCTAGCCGTTCGGTGGGCACAGATACGCAGTATTTT
TRBJ1-2 - - TRBV20-1 CRRLYGYTF TGCAGGCGACTCTATGGCTACACCTTC
TRBJ2-2 - few TRBV29-1 CSVEGRGFVGGELFF TGCAGCGTTGAGGGCAGGGGCTTCGTCGGCGGGGAGCTGTTTTTT
TRBJ1-2 - - TRBV6-2/TRBV6-3 CASSYSMVQGDGYTF TGTGCCAGCAGTTACTCGATGGTCCAGGGCGATGGCTACACCTTC
TRBJ1-3 - - TRBV15 CATSRDRGGSGNTIYF TGTGCCACCAGCAGAGATCGCGGAGGCTCTGGAAACACCATATATTTT
TRBJ2-5 - - TRBV20-1 CSAWTKIGQETQYF TGCAGTGCTTGGACTAAAATAGGGCAAGAGACCCAGTACTTC
TRBJ1-4 - - TRBV4-3 CASSQVGLGLFF TGCGCCAGCAGCCAAGTCGGCCTAGGGCTGTTTTTT
TRBJ2-1 TRBD2 - TRBV19 CASLRLAGGPQANEQFF TGTGCCAGTCTTCGGCTAGCGGGGGGTCCACAAGCCAATGAGCAGTTCTTC
TRBJ2-5 TRBD2 - TRBV11-1 CASSFGTSGSQETQYF TGTGCCAGCAGCTTTGGGACTAGCGGGTCCCAAGAGACCCAGTACTTC
TRBJ2-2 - - TRBV20-1 CSARGSSGAGELFF TGCAGTGCTAGAGGGTCTTCAGGGGCCGGGGAGCTGTTTTTT
TRBJ1-1 - - TRBV29-1 CSVAVNRDTEAFF TGCAGCGTTGCGGTTAACAGGGACACTGAAGCTTTCTTT
TRBJ2-3 - - TRBV10-3 CAIGSSGGLTDTQYF TGTGCCATCGGATCCTCGGGGGGCCTCACAGATACGCAGTATTTT
TRBJ1-6 TRBD1 - TRBV5-1 CASSPGPGTGNSPLHF TGCGCCAGCAGCCCCGGCCCGGGGACAGGGAACTCACCCCTCCACTTT
TRBJ2-7 TRBD1 - TRBV30 CAWRMTGSKSYEQYF TGTGCCTGGAGGATGACAGGGTCCAAGAGCTACGAGCAGTACTTC
TRBJ2-2 - once TRBV20-1 CSARQTIPGELFF TGCAGTGCTAGACAAACAATACCCGGGGAGCTGTTTTTT
TRBJ1-5 - - TRBV5-1 CASSLGEGKPQHF TGCGCCAGCAGCTTGGGGGAGGGCAAGCCCCAGCATTTT
TRBJ1-3 - - TRBV2 CASLRGGGNTIYF TGTGCCAGCTTACGGGGGGGAGGAAACACCATATATTTT
TRBJ2-1 TRBD1 - TRBV14 CASRKAGQGYNEQFF TGTGCCAGCAGAAAAGCGGGACAGGGTTACAATGAGCAGTTCTTC
TRBJ1-5 TRBD1 - TRBV6-1 CASRPRTGLSNQPQHF TGTGCCAGCAGGCCGCGGACAGGGTTGAGCAATCAGCCCCAGCATTTT
TRBJ1-4 - - TRBV9 CASSVGRVTNEKLFF TGTGCCAGCAGCGTAGGCAGGGTAACTAATGAAAAACTGTTTTTT